A single sample is the source of the 11 T cell receptor beta chains below, sequenced in a study of cytomegalovirus exposure and HLA in healthy donors. Both 60 Vbeta primers and 13 Jbeta primers went into the PCR. The assay was immunoSEQ multiplex PCR, and TCRdb's table has in-frame clones only and misses some. The sample has some 180,000 clones; about 77% are singletons. The sequenced sample was PBMCs. These receptors originate from a female donor in good health and CMV-seronegative.

This clone was observed a handful of times. The chain employs TRBV10-3 and TRBJ1-2, with 9 positions matching TRBD1. V lost 2 bases and J lost 6; bases outside the gene matches: 13. The CDR3 runs to 17 residues. Germline V gene data show CDR1 as ENHRY and CDR2 as SYGVKD. The CDR3 sequence is CAISELSVGTGLNGYTF. CDR3 nucleotides: TGTGCCATCAGTGAGCTAAGCGTCGGGACAGGGCTGAATGGCTACACCTTC.

The chain has TRBV11-2 and TRBJ1-1; D is unclear. The CDR3 sequence is 14 residues long. CDR1 and CDR2 from the germline V gene are SGHAT and FQNNGV. V was trimmed by 1 base and J by 3 bases, leaving 9 bases between them. CDR3 sequence (DNA): TGTGCCAGCAGCTTAGGAGGAACCTACACTGAAGCTTTCTTT. The encoded protein is CASSLGGTYTEAFF. The full variable domain, in which reference TRBV11-2 and TRBJ1-1 provide the parts outside the CDR3, is EAGVAQSPRYKIIEKRQSVAFWCNPISGHATLYWYQQILGQGPKLLIQFQNNGVVDDSQLPKDRFSAERLKGVDSTLKIQPAKLEDSAVYLCASSLGGTYTEAFFGQGTRLTVV.

V is TRBV5-1 and J is TRBJ2-5; maybe TRBD2 (5 bases). The end of the DNA fits TRBJ2-7 better, so the J call may be wrong. Per germline, CDR1 SGHRS and CDR2 YFSETQ. The CDR3 length is 16 residues. DNA for the CDR3: TGCGCCAGCAGCGTTGGGAGTTCAACCGCCCCCTACGAGCAGTACTTC. It codes for CASSVGSSTAPYEQYF.

This chain joins TRBV15 and TRBJ2-3, with TRBD2 identical over 11 bases. CDR3 length equals 16 residues. V lost 1 base, J lost 9 bases, and 9 bases stayed unmatched. Germline-derived CDR1 and CDR2 are LNHNV and YYDKDF (reference sequence). The DNA of the CDR3 is TGTGCCACCAGCAGAGGTCTAGCGGGGGGCGGCCAGACGCAGTATTTT. Translated, it gives CATSRGLAGGGQTQYF. Using reference TRBV15 and TRBJ2-3 for the parts outside the CDR3, the full variable domain is DAMVIQNPRYQVTQFGKPVTLSCSQTLNHNVMYWYQQKSSQAPKLLFHYYDKDFNNEADTPDNFQSRRPNTSFCFLDIRSPGLGDTAMYLCATSRGLAGGGQTQYFGPGTRLTVL.

The chain carries TRBV28 and TRBJ1-2; no firm D call. Trimming stripped 8 bases from V and 5 bases from J, with 12 bases between. CDR1 MDHEN and CDR2 SYDVKM come from the germline V gene. The CDR3 is made up of 12 amino acids. The CDR3 coding sequence is TGTGCCAGCTCCCCGGGTGAATATGGCTACACCTTC. Translating it yields CASSPGEYGYTF.

The genes are TRBV27 and TRBJ1-5, with 10 bases that match TRBD1. Germline CDR1 is MNHEY and CDR2 is SMNVEV (reference sequence). This CDR3 spans 15 amino acids. Trimming at V came to 4 bases and at J to 5 bases, leaving 5 bases not matched to a gene. CDR3 DNA sequence: TGTGCCAGCAGTTCGCGGACAGGGGGGGATCAGCCCCAGCATTTT. Protein: CASSSRTGGDQPQHF.

The genes are TRBV23-1 and TRBJ2-4; D unresolved. TRBV23-1 is noted as an ORF with a role that remains uncertain. Between the trimmed V and J ends, which lost 2 bases and 2 bases, there was a span of 13 bases. The CDR3 consists of 16 residues. The CDR3 bases are TGCGCCAGCAGTCAACCTGCGGTAAGAACCAAAAACATTCAGTACTTC. Translating it yields CASSQPAVRTKNIQYF.

On this clone itself: An end of the junction does not agree with germline; a read error may underlie this. This chain uses TRBV7-9 with TRBJ2-3, with D possibly being TRBD2 (6 bases). This CDR3 region has 11 residues. Germline V lookup: CDR1 SEHNR, CDR2 FQNEAQ (reference sequence). The CDR3 region has the DNA TGTTCCAGCGGTCTACTAGCTACGCAGTATTTT. It is translated as CSSGLLATQYF.

The gene calls are TRBV6-1 and TRBJ2-7; 10 bases fit TRBD1. Germline loops: CDR1 MNHNS, CDR2 SASEGT. CDR3 length: 15 residues. After removal of 6 bases from V and 4 bases from J, the junction contained 9 bases not matched to a gene. As DNA, the CDR3 is TGTGCCAGCAGCAAAGACAGGGGGCGTGGGTACGAGCAGTACTTC. It translates to CASSKDRGRGYEQYF.

The CDR3 sequence is CASRRDSGNTIYF. The CDR3 bases are TGTGCCAGCAGGAGGGACTCCGGAAACACCATATATTTT. The V call is TRBV2, the J call TRBJ1-3, with a tentative D call TRBD1 (5 bases). Trimming took 6 bases from V and 4 from J, leaving 10 bases between them. This CDR3 spans 13 amino acids. Germline V gives CDR1 SNHLY, CDR2 FYNNEI.

This chain links TRBV7-2 with TRBJ2-7; 10 bases line up with TRBD2. Trimming cost V 5 bases and J 3 bases; bases outside gene matches: 10. The CDR3 runs 16 residues. The germline gives CDR1 SGHTA, CDR2 FQGNSA. The CDR3 sequence: CASSLHRTSGLYEQYF. The CDR3 DNA is TGTGCCAGCAGCCTACATCGGACTAGCGGCCTCTACGAGCAGTACTTC.